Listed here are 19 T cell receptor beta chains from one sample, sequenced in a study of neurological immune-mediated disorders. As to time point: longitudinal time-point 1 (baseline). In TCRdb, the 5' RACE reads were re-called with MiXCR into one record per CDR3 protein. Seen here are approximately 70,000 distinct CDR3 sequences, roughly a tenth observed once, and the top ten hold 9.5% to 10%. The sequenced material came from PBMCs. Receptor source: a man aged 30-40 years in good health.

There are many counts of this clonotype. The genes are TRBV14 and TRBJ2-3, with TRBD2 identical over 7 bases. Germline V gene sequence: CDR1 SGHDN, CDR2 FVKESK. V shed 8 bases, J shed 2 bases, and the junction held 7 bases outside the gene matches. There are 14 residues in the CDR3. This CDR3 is CASGRGSITDTQYF. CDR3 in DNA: TGTGCCAGCGGGCGCGGGAGCATCACAGATACGCAGTATTTT.

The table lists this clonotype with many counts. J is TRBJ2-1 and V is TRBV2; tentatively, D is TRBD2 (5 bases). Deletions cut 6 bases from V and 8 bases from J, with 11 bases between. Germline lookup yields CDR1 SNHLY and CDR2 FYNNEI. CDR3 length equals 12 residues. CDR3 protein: CASRLGGDEQFF. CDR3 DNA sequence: TGTGCCAGCAGGTTAGGAGGTGATGAGCAGTTCTTC.

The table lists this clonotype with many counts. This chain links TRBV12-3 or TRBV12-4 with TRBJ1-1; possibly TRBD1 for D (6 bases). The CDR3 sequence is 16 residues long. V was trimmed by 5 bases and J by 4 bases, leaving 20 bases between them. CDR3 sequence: CASSHLRTGAGTEAFF. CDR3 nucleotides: TGTGCCAGCAGTCACCTTAGGACGGGGGCGGGCACTGAAGCTTTCTTT.

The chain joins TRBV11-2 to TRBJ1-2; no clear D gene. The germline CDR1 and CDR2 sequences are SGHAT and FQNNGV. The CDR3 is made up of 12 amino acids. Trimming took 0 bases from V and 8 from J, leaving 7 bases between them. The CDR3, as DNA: TGTGCCAGCAGCTTAGATAGAAGGGGCTACACCTTC. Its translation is CASSLDRRGYTF.

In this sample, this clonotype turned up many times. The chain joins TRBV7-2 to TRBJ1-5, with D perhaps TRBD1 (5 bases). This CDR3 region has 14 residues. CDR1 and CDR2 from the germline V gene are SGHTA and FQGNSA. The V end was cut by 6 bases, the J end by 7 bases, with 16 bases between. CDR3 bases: TGTGCCAGCAGGAGAGGGTCGGGGGAACAGCCCCAGCATTTT. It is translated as CASRRGSGEQPQHF.

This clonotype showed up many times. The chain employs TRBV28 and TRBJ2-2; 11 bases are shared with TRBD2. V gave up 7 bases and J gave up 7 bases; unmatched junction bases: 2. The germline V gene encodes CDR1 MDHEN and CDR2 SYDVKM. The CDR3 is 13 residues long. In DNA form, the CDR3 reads TGTGCCAGCAAGGGACTAGCGGTCGGGGAGCTGTTTTTT. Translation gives CASKGLAVGELFF.

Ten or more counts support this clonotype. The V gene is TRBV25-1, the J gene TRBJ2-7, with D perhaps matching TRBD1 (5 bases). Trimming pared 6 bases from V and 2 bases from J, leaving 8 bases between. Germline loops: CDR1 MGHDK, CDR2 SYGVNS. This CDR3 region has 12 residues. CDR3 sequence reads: CASSDRTYEQYF. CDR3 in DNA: TGTGCCAGCAGCGACAGAACCTACGAGCAGTACTTC.

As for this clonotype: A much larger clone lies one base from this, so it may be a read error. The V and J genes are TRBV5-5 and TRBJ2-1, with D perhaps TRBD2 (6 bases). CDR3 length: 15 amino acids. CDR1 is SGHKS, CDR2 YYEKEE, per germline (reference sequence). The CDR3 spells CACSLVLAMHNEQFF. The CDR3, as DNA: TGTGCCTGCAGCTTGGTTCTAGCGATGCACAATGAGCAGTTCTTC. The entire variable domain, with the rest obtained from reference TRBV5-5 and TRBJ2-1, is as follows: DAGVTQSPTHLIKTRGQQVTLRCSPISGHKSVSWYQQVLGQGPQFIFQYYEKEERGRGNFPDRFSARQFPNYSSELNVNALLLGDSALYLCACSLVLAMHNEQFFGPGTRLTVL.

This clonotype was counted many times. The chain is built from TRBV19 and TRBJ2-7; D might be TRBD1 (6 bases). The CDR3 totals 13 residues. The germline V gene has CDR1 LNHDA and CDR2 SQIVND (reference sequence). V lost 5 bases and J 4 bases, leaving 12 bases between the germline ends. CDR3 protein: CASSLQGRYEQYF. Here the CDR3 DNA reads TGTGCCAGTAGTCTACAGGGACGGTACGAGCAGTACTTC.

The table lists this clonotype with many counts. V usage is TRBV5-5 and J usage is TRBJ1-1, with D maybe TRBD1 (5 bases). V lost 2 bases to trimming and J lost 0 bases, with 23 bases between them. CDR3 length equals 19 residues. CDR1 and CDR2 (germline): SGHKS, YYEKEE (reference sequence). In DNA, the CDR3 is TGTGCCAGCAGCTTATGGGGGACGGGAACAGATATTCTGAACACTGAAGCTTTCTTT. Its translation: CASSLWGTGTDILNTEAFF. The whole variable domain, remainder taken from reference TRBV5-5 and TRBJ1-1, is DAGVTQSPTHLIKTRGQQVTLRCSPISGHKSVSWYQQVLGQGPQFIFQYYEKEERGRGNFPDRFSARQFPNYSSELNVNALLLGDSALYLCASSLWGTGTDILNTEAFFGQGTRLTVV.

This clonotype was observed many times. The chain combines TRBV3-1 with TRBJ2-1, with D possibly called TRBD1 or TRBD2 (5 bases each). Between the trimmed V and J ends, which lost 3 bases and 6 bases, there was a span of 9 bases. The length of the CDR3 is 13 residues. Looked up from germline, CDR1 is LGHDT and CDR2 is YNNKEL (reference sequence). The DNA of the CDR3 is TGTGCCAGCAGCCATATGAGGGGCAATGAGCAGTTCTTC. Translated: CASSHMRGNEQFF.

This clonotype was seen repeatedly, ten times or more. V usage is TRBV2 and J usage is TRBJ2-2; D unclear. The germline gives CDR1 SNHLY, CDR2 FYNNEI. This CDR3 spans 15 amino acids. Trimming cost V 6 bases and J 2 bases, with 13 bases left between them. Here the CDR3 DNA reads TGTGCCAGCAGATCAGACACCCGCAACACCGGGGAGCTGTTTTTT. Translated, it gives CASRSDTRNTGELFF.

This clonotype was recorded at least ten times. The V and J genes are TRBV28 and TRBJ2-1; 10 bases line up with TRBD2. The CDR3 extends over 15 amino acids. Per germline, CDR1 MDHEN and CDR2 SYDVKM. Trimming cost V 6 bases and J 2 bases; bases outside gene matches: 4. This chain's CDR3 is CASRRAGGTYNEQFF. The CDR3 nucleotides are TGTGCCAGCAGGAGAGCGGGAGGGACCTACAATGAGCAGTTCTTC.

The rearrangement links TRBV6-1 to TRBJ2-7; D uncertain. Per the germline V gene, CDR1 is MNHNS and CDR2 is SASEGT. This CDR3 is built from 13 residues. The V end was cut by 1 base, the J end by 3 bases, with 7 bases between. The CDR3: CASSEVGFYEQYF. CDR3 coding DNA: TGTGCCAGCAGTGAAGTGGGGTTCTACGAGCAGTACTTC.

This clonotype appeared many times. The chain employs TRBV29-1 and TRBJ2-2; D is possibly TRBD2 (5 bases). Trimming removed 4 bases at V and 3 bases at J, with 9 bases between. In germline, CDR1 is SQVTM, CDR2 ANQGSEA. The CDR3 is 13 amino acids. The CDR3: CSVGRAYTGELFF. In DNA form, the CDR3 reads TGCAGCGTTGGGCGGGCCTACACCGGGGAGCTGTTTTTT.

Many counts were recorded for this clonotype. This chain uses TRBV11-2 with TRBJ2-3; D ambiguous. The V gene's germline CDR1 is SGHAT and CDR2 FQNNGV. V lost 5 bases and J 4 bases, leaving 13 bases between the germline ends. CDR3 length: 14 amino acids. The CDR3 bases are TGTGCCAGCAGCCCCCAGACGGTTTCAGATACGCAGTATTTT. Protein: CASSPQTVSDTQYF.

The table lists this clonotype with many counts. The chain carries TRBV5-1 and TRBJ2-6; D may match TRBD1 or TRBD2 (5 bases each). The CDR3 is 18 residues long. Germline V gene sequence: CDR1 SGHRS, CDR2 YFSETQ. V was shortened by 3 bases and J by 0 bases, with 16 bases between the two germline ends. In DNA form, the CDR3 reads TGCGCCAGCAGCTCGCAGACGGCGAGGGGCTCTGGGGCCAACGTCCTGACTTTC. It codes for CASSSQTARGSGANVLTF.

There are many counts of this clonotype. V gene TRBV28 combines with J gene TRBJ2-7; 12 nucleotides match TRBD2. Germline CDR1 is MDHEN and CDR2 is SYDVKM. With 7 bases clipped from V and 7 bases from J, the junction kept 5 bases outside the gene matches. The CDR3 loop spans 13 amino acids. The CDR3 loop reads CASTGLAGSEQYF. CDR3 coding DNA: TGTGCCAGCACAGGACTAGCGGGAAGTGAGCAGTACTTC. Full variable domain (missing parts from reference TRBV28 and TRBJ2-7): DVKVTQSSRYLVKRTGEKVFLECVQDMDHENMFWYRQDPGLGLRLIYFSYDVKMKEKGDIPEGYSVSREKKERFSLILESASTNQTSMYLCASTGLAGSEQYFGPGTRLTVT.

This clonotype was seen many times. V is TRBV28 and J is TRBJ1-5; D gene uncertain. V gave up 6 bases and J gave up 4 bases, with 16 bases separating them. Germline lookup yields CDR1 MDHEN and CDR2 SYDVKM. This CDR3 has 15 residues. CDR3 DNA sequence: TGTGCCAGCAGCACCAGTATAGGTCCTAATCAGCCCCAGCATTTT. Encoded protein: CASSTSIGPNQPQHF. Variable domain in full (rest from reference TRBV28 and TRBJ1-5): DVKVTQSSRYLVKRTGEKVFLECVQDMDHENMFWYRQDPGLGLRLIYFSYDVKMKEKGDIPEGYSVSREKKERFSLILESASTNQTSMYLCASSTSIGPNQPQHFGDGTRLSIL.